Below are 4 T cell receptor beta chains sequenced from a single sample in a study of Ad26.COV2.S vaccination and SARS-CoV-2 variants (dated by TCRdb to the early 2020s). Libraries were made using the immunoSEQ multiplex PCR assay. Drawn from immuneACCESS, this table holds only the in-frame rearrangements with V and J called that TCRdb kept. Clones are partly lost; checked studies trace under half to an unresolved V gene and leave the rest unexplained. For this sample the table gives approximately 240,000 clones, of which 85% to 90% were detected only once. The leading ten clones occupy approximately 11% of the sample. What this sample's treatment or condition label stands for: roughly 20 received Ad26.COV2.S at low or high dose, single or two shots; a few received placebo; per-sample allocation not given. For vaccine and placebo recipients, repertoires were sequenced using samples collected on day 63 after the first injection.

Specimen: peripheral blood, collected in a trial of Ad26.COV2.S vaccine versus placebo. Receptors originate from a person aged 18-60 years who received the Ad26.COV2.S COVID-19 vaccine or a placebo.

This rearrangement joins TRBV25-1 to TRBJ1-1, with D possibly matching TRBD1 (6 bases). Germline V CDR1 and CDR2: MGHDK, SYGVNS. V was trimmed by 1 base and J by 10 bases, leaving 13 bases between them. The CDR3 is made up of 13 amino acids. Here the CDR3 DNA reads TGTGCCAGCAGTGAATCCCTGGGGGCGGGAGCTTTCTTT. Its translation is CASSESLGAGAFF.

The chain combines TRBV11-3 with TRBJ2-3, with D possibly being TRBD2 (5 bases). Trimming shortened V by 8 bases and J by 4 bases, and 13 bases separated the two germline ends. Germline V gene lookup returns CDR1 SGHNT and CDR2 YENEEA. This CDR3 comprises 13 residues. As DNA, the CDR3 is TGTGCCAGCGCCTCCGAGGGCGCAGATACGCAGTATTTT. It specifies CASASEGADTQYF. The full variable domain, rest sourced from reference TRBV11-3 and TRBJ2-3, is EAGVVQSPRYKIIEKKQPVAFWCNPISGHNTLYWYLQNLGQGPELLIRYENEEAVDDSQLPKDRFSAERLKGVDSTLKIQPAELGDSAVYLCASASEGADTQYFGPGTRLTVL.

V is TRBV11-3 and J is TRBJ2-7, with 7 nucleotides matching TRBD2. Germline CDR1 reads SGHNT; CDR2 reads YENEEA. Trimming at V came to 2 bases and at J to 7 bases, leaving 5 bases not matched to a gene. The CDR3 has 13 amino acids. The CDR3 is CASSLRTGGEQYF. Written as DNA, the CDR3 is TGTGCCAGCAGCTTACGGACGGGGGGTGAGCAGTACTTC. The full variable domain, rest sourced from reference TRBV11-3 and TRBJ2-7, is EAGVVQSPRYKIIEKKQPVAFWCNPISGHNTLYWYLQNLGQGPELLIRYENEEAVDDSQLPKDRFSAERLKGVDSTLKIQPAELGDSAVYLCASSLRTGGEQYFGPGTRLTVT.

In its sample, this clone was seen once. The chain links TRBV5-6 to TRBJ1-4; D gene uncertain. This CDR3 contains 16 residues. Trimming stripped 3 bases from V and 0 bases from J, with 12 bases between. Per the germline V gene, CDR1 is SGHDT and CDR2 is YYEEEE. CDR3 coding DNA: TGTGCCAGCAGCTCTGGCGTTCGGGCAACTAATGAAAAACTGTTTTTT. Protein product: CASSSGVRATNEKLFF. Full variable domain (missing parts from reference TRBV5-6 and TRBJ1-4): DAGVTQSPTHLIKTRGQQVTLRCSPKSGHDTVSWYQQALGQGPQFIFQYYEEEERQRGNFPDRFSGHQFPNYSSELNVNALLLGDSALYLCASSSGVRATNEKLFFGSGTQLSVL.